This T cell receptor (beta chain) was documented in a study of blood T cells in healthy people across ages. Study results and caveats: Higher diversity, along with more naive CD4+ cells, distinguished long-lived donors from aged donors.

This CDR3 region has 13 residues. Germline CDR1 is LGHDT and CDR2 is YNNKEL (reference sequence). J was trimmed by 10 bases and V by 4 bases; bases with no gene match: 8. For this clonotype: Antigen: not known.

Next came a second PCR, run for about 7 to 12 cycles, which used a sample-barcoded 5' primer along with a J-beta primer mix. Each of the cDNA molecules was tagged by a template-switch adaptor with 12 random nucleotides. TCRdb reprocessed the 5' RACE reads with MiXCR, giving one entry per CDR3 protein. The table shows some 1.5 million distinct CDR3 sequences, with 28% occurring only once. The sequence came from a woman in her twenties or thirties in good health. Sequenced material: blood. V is TRBV3-1 and J is TRBJ1-1, with TRBD1 matching over 8 bases. CDR3 in DNA: TGTGCCAGCAGCCGGGGTGGACAGGGAGGAGCTTTCTTT. It specifies CASSRGGQGGAFF.